The entry below describes one T cell receptor beta chain. The antigen is unknown. Here immunoSEQ multiplex PCR was the method, and the copy in TCRdb shows in-frame clones only, minus some. The sample yields under 70,000 clones, about 91% seen once. The trim removed 1 base at V and 7 bases at J, leaving 3 bases unmatched. Looked up from germline, CDR1 is MGHRA and CDR2 is YSYEKL. CDR3 length equals 14 residues. Patients all relapsed after autologous stem cell transplantation, and there was variation in brentuximab vedotin exposure. The data stem from a study of PD-1 blockade in classical Hodgkin lymphoma. Across the whole study: The patients were dosed with nivolumab 3 mg/kg, infused intravenously every 2 weeks.

Study-level points and caveats: Reports described newly diagnosed patients as having lower baseline TCR diversity than healthy donors. The baseline diversity of complete responders showed similarity to that of newly diagnosed patients.

V usage is TRBV4-1 and J usage is TRBJ1-4, with TRBD1 identical over 7 bases. This clonotype originated in a human donor with classical Hodgkin lymphoma. Here the sequenced sample was peripheral blood mononuclear cells (PBMCs), taken at baseline. The CDR3 sequence is CASSQAGTVEKLFF. In DNA form, the CDR3 reads TGCGCCAGCAGCCAAGCGGGGACAGTTGAAAAACTGTTTTTT.